This record covers a single T cell receptor beta chain. These data are taken from a study of blood T cell repertoires in COVID-19. Using immunoSEQ multiplex PCR, the repertoire was profiled, and TCRdb retains in-frame clones only, with some absent. This table has 170,000 or so clones, about four fifths appearing once. The source is a woman aged 65 to 85 with COVID-19, enrolled during active disease. The sequenced material came from peripheral blood.

The CDR3 here is CASSPTSEPYNEQFF. In DNA, the CDR3 is TGTGCCAGCAGCCCCACTAGTGAACCCTACAATGAGCAGTTCTTC. The chain has TRBV7-2 and TRBJ2-1; weak D call: TRBD2 (5 bases). This CDR3 contains 15 residues. V was cut by 5 bases and J by 2 bases, with 13 bases left in between. In germline, CDR1 is SGHTA, CDR2 FQGNSA.